Listed below are T cell receptor beta chains from one sample, sequenced in a study of control samples from healthy donors and cancer patients. Generated by immunoSEQ multiplex PCR, the TCRdb table keeps only in-frame clones and is missing some. The sample yields roughly 120,000 clones, more than 80% seen once. Sequencing was done on a sample of PBMCs. These receptors were taken from a woman aged 45-65 years with colorectal cancer. Each CDR3 is given with its conserved first and last residue. The D gene is left open where the match is weak. Size is stated for part of the rows, as once, few or many counts, or as a class when the clone is expanded.

size	J	D	V	DNA	CDR3
NA	TRBJ2-1	NA	TRBV19	TGTGCCAGTAGTATTAGAGGGAGCTCCTACAATGAGCAGTTCTTC	CASSIRGSSYNEQFF
NA	TRBJ2-6	TRBD1	TRBV7-9	TGTGCCAGCAGGCAAACAGGGGGCCGAGGCTCTGGGGCCAACGTCCTGACTTTC	CASRQTGGRGSGANVLTF
NA	TRBJ2-2	NA	TRBV30	TGTGCCTGGACGGGAAACACCGGGGAGCTGTTTTTT	CAWTGNTGELFF
NA	TRBJ1-6	NA	TRBV9	TGTGCCAGCAGCGCCGGATCGGTCGCGGGGAATTCACCCCTCCACTTT	CASSAGSVAGNSPLHF
NA	TRBJ2-5	TRBD2	TRBV28	TGTGCCAGCAGTATTAGCGGGAGTGCTGTGGGGACCCAGTACTTC	CASSISGSAVGTQYF
NA	TRBJ1-2	NA	TRBV29-1	TGCAGCGCAACACAGGGATTTGACTATGGCTACACCTTC	CSATQGFDYGYTF
NA	TRBJ1-2	NA	TRBV5-1	TGCGCCAGCAGCTTACAGGAAGGTACCTATGGCTACACCTTC	CASSLQEGTYGYTF
NA	TRBJ2-3	NA	TRBV6-6	TGTGCCAGCAGTTATGGATCCGGGGAAGATACGCAGTATTTT	CASSYGSGEDTQYF
NA	TRBJ1-2	NA	TRBV10-3	TGTGCCATCAGTGCCGCGGGGACTAACTATGGCTACACCTTC	CAISAAGTNYGYTF
NA	TRBJ2-1	NA	TRBV7-9	TGTGCCAGCAGCTTGGCCGGGCCCTTGTACAATGAGCAGTTCTTC	CASSLAGPLYNEQFF
NA	TRBJ2-7	TRBD2	TRBV9	TGTGCCAGCAGCCTAGAACCTAGCGGGCGATACGAGCAGTACTTC	CASSLEPSGRYEQYF
NA	TRBJ2-4	NA	TRBV18	TGTGCCAGCTCACCGACCGGGTCCCAGGGGAGCATTCAGTACTTC	CASSPTGSQGSIQYF
NA	TRBJ2-2	TRBD1	TRBV6-4	TGTGCCAGCAGTGACTGGACAGGGACCGGGGAGCTGTTTTTT	CASSDWTGTGELFF
once	TRBJ1-4	NA	TRBV7-6	TGTGCCAGCAGCTTAGGTGACATAGGAGATGAAAAACTGTTTTTT	CASSLGDIGDEKLFF
NA	TRBJ2-5	TRBD1	TRBV29-1	TGCAGCGGGGGACAGGAGCTAGAGACCCAGTACTTC	CSGGQELETQYF
NA	TRBJ1-2	NA	TRBV5-4	TGTGCCAGCAGCTTGGAAGTAGGGGCGCTAGATGATTATGGCTACACCTTC	CASSLEVGALDDYGYTF
once	TRBJ2-7	TRBD1	TRBV5-1	TGCGCCAGCAGCAGGGGACAGTACGAGCAGTACTTC	CASSRGQYEQYF
once	TRBJ2-5	TRBD1	TRBV2	TGTGCCAGCAGCCCCGACAGGGTAGAGACCCAGTACTTC	CASSPDRVETQYF
NA	TRBJ1-2	TRBD1	TRBV5-1	TGCGCCAGCAGCAGGGACAGTTACGACTATGGCTACACCTTC	CASSRDSYDYGYTF
NA	TRBJ2-7	NA	TRBV5-1	TGCGCCAGCAGCTTGGAAGTTGGCAGCTCCTACGAGCAGTACTTC	CASSLEVGSSYEQYF
NA	TRBJ1-1	NA	TRBV7-9	TGTGCCAGCAGCTTAAGCAGGGACACTGAAGCTTTCTTT	CASSLSRDTEAFF
NA	TRBJ2-5	NA	TRBV28	TGTGCCAGCAGTGACCAAGAGACCCAGTACTTC	CASSDQETQYF
NA	TRBJ1-1	TRBD1	TRBV12-3/TRBV12-4	TGTGCCAGCAGCTTTGACAGGGCCCAAGCTTTCTTT	CASSFDRAQAFF
NA	TRBJ1-1	NA	TRBV6-5	TGTGCCACCTTTGCTAGCGGGAACACTGAAGCTTTCTTT	CATFASGNTEAFF
NA	TRBJ2-7	TRBD1	TRBV28	TGTGCCAGCAGACCCTCGGGGACAGGGGAGCAGTACTTC	CASRPSGTGEQYF
NA	TRBJ2-3	TRBD2	TRBV11-3	TGTGCCAGCAGCCGACTAGCGGGAGAGGGTACGCAGTATTTT	CASSRLAGEGTQYF
NA	TRBJ2-5	NA	TRBV28	TGTGCCAGCAGAGGCGCGGGCCCCGAGGGGGAGACCCAGTACTTC	CASRGAGPEGETQYF
NA	TRBJ1-1	NA	TRBV5-8	TGTGCCAGCATCTGGGGAGGTTTCGGAGGGGCCACTGAAGCTTTCTTT	CASIWGGFGGATEAFF
NA	TRBJ1-5	NA	TRBV7-2	TGTGCCAGCAGCTTAGTAGGGCAGCCCCAGCATTTT	CASSLVGQPQHF
NA	TRBJ1-1	NA	TRBV6-6	TGTGCCAGCAGTTCCACGAACACTGAAGCTTTCTTT	CASSSTNTEAFF
few	TRBJ1-1	NA	TRBV18	TGTGCCAGCTCGCGCGACCGGGTGAACACTGAAGCTTTCTTT	CASSRDRVNTEAFF
NA	TRBJ2-7	NA	TRBV30	TGTGCCTGGAGGGGGACGGCTTCCTACGAGCAGTACTTC	CAWRGTASYEQYF
NA	TRBJ1-2	TRBD1	TRBV28	TGTGCCAGCAGTTCGGGACAGGGAGAGTATGGCTACACCTTC	CASSSGQGEYGYTF
NA	TRBJ2-2	TRBD1	TRBV2	TGTGCCAGCAACAGGGGTTTCACCGGGGAGCTGTTTTTT	CASNRGFTGELFF
once	TRBJ1-2	NA	TRBV2	TGTGCCAGCAGTGAAGCGACGGGGAACTATGGCTACACCTTC	CASSEATGNYGYTF
NA	TRBJ2-7	NA	TRBV15	TGTGCCACCAGCAGAGGCCCGACAGCTTTCGAGCAGTACTTC	CATSRGPTAFEQYF
NA	TRBJ1-1	NA	TRBV11-1	TGTGCCAGCAGCAACTGGGGGGAAGCTTTCTTT	CASSNWGEAFF